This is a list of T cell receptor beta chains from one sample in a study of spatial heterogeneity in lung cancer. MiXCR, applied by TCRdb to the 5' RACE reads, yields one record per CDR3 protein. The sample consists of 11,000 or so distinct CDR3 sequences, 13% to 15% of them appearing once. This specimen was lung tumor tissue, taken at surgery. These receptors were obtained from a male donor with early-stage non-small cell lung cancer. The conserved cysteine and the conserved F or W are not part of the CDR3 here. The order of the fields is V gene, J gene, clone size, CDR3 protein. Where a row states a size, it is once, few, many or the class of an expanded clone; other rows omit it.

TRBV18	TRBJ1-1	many	ASSPQPTGQDAEAF
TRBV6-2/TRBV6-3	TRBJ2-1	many	ASSYSKTNWQF
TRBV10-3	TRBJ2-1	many	AISDPSGGFYNEQF
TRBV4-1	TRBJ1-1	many	ASSQDSFRAYRMNTEAF
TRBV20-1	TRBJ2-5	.	SAPIGGWEETQY
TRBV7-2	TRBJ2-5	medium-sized	ASSTSTVLETQY
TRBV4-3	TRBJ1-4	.	ASSPLAGEKLF
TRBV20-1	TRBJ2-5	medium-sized	SARVAGGGARETQY
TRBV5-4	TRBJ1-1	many	ASSSPVGGGPEAF
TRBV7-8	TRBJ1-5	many	ASSLQTLQPQH
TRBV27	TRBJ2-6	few	ASSLTGVGANVLT
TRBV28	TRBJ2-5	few	ASKGGGNQETQY
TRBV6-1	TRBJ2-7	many	ASSEVRGRGEREQY
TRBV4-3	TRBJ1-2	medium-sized	ASSQGATERYGYT
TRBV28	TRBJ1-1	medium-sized	ASNRPGGRVEAF
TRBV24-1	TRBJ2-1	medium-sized	ATSDTGGTREQF
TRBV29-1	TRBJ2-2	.	SVTHAGFGELF
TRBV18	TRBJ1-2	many	ASSPPEEGYT
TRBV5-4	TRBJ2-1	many	ASTLAGESPDNEQF
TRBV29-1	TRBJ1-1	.	SASGTLNPNTEAF
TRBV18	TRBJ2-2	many	ASSQRGALANTGELF
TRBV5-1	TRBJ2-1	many	ASSLGGRPGEQF
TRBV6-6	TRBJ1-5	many	ASSPQGESQPQH
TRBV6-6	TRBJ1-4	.	ASTTGAEKLF
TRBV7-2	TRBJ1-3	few	ASSLEALSPKNTIY
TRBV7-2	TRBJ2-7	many	ASSPRQGDEQY
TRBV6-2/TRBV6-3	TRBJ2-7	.	ARNTPSTGANEQY
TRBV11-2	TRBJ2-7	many	ASSFLLGGGYEQY
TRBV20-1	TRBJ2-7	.	SARGRDAFSYEQY
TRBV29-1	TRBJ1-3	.	SVATPVRAGNTIY
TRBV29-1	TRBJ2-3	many	SVEMGAVPGPMTSSLSDTQY
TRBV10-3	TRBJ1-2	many	AISGIQGPANYGYT
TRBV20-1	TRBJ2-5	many	SATRVKEGTQY
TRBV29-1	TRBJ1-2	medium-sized	SVVWQGVGYGYT
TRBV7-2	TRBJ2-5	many	ASSVGGTSGSQETQY
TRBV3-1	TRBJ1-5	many	ASSQGRAQPQH
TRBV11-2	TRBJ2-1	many	ASSLGTNEQF
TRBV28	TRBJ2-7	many	ASSPGTSAYHEQY
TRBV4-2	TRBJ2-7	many	ASSQTLAGVSYEQY
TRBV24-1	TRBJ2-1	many	ATSDPGTPSDEQF
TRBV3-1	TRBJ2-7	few	ASSRSYEQY
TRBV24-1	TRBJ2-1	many	ATSDGGLAGGPDNEQF
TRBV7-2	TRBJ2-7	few	ASSPGTVPYEQY
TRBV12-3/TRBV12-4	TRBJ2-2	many	ASSLAGGMNTGELF
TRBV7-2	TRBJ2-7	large	ASTRQASGRVDEQY
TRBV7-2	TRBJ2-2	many	ASSRPGGRGNTGELF
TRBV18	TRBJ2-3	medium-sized	ASSPRAAQGRSTDTQY
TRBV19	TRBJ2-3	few	ASSPYGAGSTDTQY
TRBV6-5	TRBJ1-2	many	ASSLKYSEAGYT
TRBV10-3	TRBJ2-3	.	AISAVAGTGGTDTQY
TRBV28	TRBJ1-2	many	ASSFSSRPSKYGYT
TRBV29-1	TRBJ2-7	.	SALGQSYEQY
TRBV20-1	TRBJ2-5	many	SARAIAGAGARTLETQY
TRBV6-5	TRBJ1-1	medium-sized	ASSYGRHGNTEAF
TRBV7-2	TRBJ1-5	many	ASSLAVGQPQH